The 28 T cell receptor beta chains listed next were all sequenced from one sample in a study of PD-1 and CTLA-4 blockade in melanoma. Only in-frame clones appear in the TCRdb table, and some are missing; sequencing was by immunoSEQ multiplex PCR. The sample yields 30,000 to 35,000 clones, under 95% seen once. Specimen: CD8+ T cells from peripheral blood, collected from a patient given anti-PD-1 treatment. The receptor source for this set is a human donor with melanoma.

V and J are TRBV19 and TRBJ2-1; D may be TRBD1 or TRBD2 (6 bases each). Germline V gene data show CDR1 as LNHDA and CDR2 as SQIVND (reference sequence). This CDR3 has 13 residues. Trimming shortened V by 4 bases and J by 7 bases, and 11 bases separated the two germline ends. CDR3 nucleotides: TGTGCCAGTAGTACCCTAGGGGGGAATGAGCAGTTCTTC. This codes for CASSTLGGNEQFF. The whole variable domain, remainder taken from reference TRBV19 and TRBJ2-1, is DGGITQSPKYLFRKEGQNVTLSCEQNLNHDAMYWYRQDPGQGLRLIYYSQIVNDFQKGDIAEGYSVSREKKESFPLTVTSAQKNPTAFYLCASSTLGGNEQFFGPGTRLTVL.

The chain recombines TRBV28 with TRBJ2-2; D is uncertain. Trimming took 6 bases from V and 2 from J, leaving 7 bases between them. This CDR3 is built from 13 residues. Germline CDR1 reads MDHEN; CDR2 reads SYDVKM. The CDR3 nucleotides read TGTGCCAGCAGGGGGTCAAACACCGGGGAGCTGTTTTTT. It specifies CASRGSNTGELFF. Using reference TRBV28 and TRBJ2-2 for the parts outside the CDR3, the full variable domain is DVKVTQSSRYLVKRTGEKVFLECVQDMDHENMFWYRQDPGLGLRLIYFSYDVKMKEKGDIPEGYSVSREKKERFSLILESASTNQTSMYLCASRGSNTGELFFGEGSRLTVL.

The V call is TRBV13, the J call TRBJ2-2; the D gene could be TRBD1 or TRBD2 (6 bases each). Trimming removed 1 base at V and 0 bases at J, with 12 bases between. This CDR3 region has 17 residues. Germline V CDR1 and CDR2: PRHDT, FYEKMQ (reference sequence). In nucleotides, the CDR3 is TGTGCCAGCAGCTTAGCAGGGGAGGCGGCGAACACCGGGGAGCTGTTTTTT. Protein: CASSLAGEAANTGELFF.

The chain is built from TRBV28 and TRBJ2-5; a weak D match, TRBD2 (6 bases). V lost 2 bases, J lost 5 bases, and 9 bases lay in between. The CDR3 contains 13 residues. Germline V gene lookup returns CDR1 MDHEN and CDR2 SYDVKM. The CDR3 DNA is TGTGCCAGCAGTTTACGGGGGTGGGAGACCCAGTACTTC. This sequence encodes CASSLRGWETQYF.

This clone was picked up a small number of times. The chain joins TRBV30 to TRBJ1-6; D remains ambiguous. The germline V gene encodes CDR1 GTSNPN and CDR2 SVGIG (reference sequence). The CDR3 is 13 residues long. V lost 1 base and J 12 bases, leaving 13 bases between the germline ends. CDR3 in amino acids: CAWSGPPEGPLHF. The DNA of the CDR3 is TGTGCCTGGAGTGGTCCGCCCGAGGGACCCCTCCACTTT.

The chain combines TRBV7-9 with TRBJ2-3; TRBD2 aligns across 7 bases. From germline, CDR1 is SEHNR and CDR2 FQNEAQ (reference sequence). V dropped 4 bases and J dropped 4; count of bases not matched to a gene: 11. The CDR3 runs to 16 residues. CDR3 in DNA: TGTGCCAGCAGCTCTCCCTGGGCGGGGGTAGCAGATACGCAGTATTTT. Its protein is CASSSPWAGVADTQYF.

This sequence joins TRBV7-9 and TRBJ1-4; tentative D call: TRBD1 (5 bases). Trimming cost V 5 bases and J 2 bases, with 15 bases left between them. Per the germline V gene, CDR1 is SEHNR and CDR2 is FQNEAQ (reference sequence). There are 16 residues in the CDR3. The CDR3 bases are TGTGCCAGCAGCCAGCAGATCCGGGACACTAATGAAAAACTGTTTTTT. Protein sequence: CASSQQIRDTNEKLFF.

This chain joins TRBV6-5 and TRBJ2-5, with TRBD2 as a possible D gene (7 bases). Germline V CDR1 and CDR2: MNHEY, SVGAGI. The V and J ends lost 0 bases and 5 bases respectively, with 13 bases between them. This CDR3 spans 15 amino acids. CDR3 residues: CASSYSSGGLETQYF. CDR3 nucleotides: TGTGCCAGCAGTTACTCTTCCGGGGGGCTGGAGACCCAGTACTTC.

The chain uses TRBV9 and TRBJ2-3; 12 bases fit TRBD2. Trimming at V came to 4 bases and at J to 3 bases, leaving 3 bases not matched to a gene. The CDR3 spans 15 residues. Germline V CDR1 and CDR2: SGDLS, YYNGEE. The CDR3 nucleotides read TGTGCCAGCAGCTTGACTAGCGGGAGTACAGATACGCAGTATTTT. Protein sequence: CASSLTSGSTDTQYF.

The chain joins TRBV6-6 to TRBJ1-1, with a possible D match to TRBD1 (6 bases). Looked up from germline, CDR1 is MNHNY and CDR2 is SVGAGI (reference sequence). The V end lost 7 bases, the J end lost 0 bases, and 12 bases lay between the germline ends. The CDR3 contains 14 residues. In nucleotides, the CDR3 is TGTGCCAGCACCGTCAGGGGCATGAACACTGAAGCTTTCTTT. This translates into CASTVRGMNTEAFF.

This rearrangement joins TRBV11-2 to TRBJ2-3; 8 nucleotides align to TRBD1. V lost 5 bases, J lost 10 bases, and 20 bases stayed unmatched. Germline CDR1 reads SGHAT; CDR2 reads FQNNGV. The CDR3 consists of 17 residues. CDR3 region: CASSLNLPGQETLAQYF. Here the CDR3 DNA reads TGTGCCAGCAGCCTCAACCTGCCGGGACAGGAAACTTTGGCGCAGTATTTT. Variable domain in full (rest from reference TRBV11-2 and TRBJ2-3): EAGVAQSPRYKIIEKRQSVAFWCNPISGHATLYWYQQILGQGPKLLIQFQNNGVVDDSQLPKDRFSAERLKGVDSTLKIQPAKLEDSAVYLCASSLNLPGQETLAQYFGPGTRLTVL.

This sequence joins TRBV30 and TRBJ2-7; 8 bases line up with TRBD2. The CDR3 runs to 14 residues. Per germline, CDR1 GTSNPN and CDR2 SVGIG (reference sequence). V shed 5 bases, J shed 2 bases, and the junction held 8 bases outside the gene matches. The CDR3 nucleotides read TGTGCCTGGGACCCCGGGACTAGGACCTACGAGCAGTACTTC. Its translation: CAWDPGTRTYEQYF.

CDR3 region: CASSIVSGSPGDGTF. In DNA form, the CDR3 reads TGTGCCAGTAGTATAGTATCGGGGAGTCCGGGCGATGGCACCTTC. The chain employs TRBV19 and TRBJ1-2; D is unresolved. Between the trimmed V and J ends, which lost 1 base and 13 bases, there was a span of 22 bases. The CDR3 is 15 residues long. The germline V gene encodes CDR1 LNHDA and CDR2 SQIVND (reference sequence).

The CDR3 spells CASSWRIGGKETQYF. CDR3 bases: TGTGCCAGCAGCTGGAGGATAGGAGGGAAAGAGACCCAGTACTTC. The rearrangement links TRBV5-4 to TRBJ2-5; the D gene is possibly TRBD2 (6 bases). CDR1 SGHNT and CDR2 YYREEE come from the germline V gene (reference sequence). V was trimmed by 3 bases and J by 3 bases, leaving 15 bases between them. The CDR3 spans 15 residues.

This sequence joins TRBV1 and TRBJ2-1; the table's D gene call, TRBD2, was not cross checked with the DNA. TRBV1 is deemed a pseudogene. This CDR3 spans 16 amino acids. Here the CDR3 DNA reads TGCACCAGCAGCCAACTGACTAGCGGGAGTTACAATGAGCAGTTCTTC. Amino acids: CTSSQLTSGSYNEQFF.

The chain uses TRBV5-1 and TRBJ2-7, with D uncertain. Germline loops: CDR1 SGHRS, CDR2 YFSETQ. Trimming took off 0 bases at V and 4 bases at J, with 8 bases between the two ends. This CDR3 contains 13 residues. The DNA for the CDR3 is TGCGCCAGCAGCTTGGTCAGCGATTACGAGCAGTACTTC. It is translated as CASSLVSDYEQYF.

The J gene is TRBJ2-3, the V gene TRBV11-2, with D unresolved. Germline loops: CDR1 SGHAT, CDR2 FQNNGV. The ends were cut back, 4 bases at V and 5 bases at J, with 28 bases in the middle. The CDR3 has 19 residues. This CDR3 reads CASSSLGGSTTTYIDTQYF. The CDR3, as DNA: TGTGCCAGCAGCTCCCTGGGCGGCTCGACGACGACCTACATAGATACGCAGTATTTT.

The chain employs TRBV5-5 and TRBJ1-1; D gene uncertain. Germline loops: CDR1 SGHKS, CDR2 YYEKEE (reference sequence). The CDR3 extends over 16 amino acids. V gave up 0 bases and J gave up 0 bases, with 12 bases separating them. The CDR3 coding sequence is TGTGCCAGCAGCTTGGGAGGGCGATTCCTGAACACTGAAGCTTTCTTT. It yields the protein CASSLGGRFLNTEAFF.

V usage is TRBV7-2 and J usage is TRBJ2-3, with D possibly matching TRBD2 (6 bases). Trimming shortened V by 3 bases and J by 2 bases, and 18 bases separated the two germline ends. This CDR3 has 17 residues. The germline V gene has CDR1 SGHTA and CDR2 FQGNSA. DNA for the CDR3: TGTGCCAGCAGCTTGTTTGCGATAGCGGACTCCACAGATACGCAGTATTTT. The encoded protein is CASSLFAIADSTDTQYF.

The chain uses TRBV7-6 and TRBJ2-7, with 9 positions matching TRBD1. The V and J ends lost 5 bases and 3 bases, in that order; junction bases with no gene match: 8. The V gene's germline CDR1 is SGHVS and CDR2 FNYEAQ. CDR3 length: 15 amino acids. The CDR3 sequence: CASSVGGTGLYEQYF. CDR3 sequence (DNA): TGTGCCAGCAGCGTTGGCGGGACAGGGCTCTACGAGCAGTACTTC.

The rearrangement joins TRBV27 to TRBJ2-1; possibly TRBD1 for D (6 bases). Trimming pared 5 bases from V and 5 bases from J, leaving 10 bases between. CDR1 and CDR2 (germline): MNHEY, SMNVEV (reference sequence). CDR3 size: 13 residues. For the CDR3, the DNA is TGTGCCAGCAGTGCGGACAGTCACAATGAGCAGTTCTTC. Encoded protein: CASSADSHNEQFF.

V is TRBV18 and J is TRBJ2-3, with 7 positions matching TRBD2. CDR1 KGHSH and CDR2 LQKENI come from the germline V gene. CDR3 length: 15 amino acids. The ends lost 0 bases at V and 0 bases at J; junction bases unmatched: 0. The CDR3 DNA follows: TGTGCCAGCTCACCACCGGGGGGGAGCACAGATACGCAGTATTTT. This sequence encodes CASSPPGGSTDTQYF.

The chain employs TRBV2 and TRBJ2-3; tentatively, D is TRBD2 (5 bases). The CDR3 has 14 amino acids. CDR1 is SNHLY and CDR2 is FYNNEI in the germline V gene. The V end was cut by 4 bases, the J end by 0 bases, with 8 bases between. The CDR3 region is CASSGVASTDTQYF. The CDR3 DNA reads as TGTGCCAGCAGTGGAGTAGCGAGCACAGATACGCAGTATTTT.

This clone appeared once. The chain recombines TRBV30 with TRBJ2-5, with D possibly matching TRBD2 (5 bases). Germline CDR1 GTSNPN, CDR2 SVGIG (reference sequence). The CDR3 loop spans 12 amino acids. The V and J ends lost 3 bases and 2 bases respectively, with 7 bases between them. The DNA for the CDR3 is TGTGCCTGGAGGGGAGCGCAAGAGACCCAGTACTTC. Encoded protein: CAWRGAQETQYF.

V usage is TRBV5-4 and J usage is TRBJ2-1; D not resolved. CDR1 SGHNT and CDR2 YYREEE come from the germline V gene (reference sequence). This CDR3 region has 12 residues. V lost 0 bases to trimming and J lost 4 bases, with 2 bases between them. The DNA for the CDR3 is TGTGCCAGCAGCTTGGATTACAATGAGCAGTTCTTC. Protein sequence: CASSLDYNEQFF.

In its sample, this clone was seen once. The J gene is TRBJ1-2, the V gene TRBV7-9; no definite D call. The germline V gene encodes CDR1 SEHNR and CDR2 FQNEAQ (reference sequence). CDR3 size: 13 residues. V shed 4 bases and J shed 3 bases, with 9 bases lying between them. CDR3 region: CASSSGRDYGYTF. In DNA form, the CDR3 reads TGTGCCAGCAGCTCCGGACGGGACTATGGCTACACCTTC.

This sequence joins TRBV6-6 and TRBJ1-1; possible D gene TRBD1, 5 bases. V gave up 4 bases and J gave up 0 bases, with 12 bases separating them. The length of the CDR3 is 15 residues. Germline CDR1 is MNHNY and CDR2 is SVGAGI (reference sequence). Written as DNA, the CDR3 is TGTGCCAGCAGTTTTGGGACGGTTATGAACACTGAAGCTTTCTTT. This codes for CASSFGTVMNTEAFF.

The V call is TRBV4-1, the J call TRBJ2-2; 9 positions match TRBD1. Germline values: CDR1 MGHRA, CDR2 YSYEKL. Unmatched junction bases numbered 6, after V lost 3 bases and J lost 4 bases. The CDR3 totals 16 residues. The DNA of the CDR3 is TGCGCCAGCAGCCAGCTGAACAGGGGGCTCACCGGGGAGCTGTTTTTT. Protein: CASSQLNRGLTGELFF.